The sequence of this TCR beta chain was determined in a study of early T cells in non-severe SARS-CoV-2 infection. The V gene end was trimmed by 3 bases and the J gene end by 7 bases; junction bases not matched to a gene: 7. The CDR3 is made up of 16 amino acids. The V gene's germline CDR1 is DFQATT and CDR2 SNEGSKA (reference sequence). As concerns this clonotype: What it binds is unknown.

Individually, cDNA molecules had unique molecular identifiers attached to them. TCRdb passed the 5' RACE reads through MiXCR, listing each CDR3 protein once. The data show roughly 80,000 distinct CDR3 sequences, with 15% seen just once and roughly 12% held by the top ten. Notes on the study in general: Anti-spike CD8 responses were favored in VDJdb matching, and private and CD4 specificities were missed.

The sequenced sample was whole blood. The chain employs TRBV20-1 and TRBJ2-2; 14 nucleotides match TRBD2. The clonotype was recovered from an adult who was a healthcare worker with PCR-confirmed SARS-CoV-2 infection or an uninfected control (not recorded which). The CDR3 DNA is TGCAGTGCTAGCAAGGGACTAGCGGGGGTCGTCGGGGAGCTGTTTTTT. It is translated as CSASKGLAGVVGELFF.